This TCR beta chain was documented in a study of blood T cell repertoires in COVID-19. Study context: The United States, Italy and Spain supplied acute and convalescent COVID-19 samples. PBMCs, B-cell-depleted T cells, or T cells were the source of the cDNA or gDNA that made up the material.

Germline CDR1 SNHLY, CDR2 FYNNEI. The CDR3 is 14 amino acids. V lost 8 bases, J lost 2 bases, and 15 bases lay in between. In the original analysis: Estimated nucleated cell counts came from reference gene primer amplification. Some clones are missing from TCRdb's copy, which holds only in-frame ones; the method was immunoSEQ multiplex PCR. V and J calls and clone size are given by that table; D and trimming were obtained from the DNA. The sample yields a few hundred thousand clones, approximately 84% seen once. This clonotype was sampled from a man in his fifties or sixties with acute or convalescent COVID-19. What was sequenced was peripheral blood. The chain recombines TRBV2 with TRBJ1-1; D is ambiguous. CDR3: CASRSEGGNTEAFF. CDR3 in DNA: TGTGCCAGCCGAAGCGAGGGCGGAAACACTGAAGCTTTCTTT.